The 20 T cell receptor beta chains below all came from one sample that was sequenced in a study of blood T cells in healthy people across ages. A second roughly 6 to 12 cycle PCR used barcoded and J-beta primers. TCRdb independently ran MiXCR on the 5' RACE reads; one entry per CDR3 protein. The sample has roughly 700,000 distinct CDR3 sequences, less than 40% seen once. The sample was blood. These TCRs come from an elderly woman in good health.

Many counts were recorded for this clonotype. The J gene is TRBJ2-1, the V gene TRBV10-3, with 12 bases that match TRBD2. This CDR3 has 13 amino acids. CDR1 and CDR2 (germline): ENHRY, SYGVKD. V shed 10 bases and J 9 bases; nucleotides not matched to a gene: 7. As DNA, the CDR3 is TGTGCCACCTCTAGCGGGGGGGCAGGTGAGCAGTTCTTC. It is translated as CATSSGGAGEQFF.

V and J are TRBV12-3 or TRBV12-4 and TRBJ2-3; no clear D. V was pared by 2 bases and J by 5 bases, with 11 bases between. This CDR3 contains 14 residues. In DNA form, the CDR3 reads TGTGCCAGCAGTTTAAAGGGCAGATTAGATACGCAGTATTTT. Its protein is CASSLKGRLDTQYF.

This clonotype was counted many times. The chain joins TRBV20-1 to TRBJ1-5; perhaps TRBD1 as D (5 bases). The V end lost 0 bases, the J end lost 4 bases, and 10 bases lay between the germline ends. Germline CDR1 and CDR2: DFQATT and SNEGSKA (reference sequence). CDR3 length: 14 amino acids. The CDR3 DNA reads TGCAGTGCTAGAGATACGGGGCGAAATCAGCCCCAGCATTTT. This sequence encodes CSARDTGRNQPQHF.

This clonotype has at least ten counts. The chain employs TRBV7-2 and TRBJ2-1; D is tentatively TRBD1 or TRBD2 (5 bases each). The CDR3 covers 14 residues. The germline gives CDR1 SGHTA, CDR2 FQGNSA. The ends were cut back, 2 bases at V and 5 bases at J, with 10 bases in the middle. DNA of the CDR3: TGTGCCAGCAGCTTATTGGGACGAAACAATGAGCAGTTCTTC. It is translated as CASSLLGRNNEQFF. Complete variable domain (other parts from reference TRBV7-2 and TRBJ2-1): GAGVSQSPSNKVTEKGKDVELRCDPISGHTALYWYRQSLGQGLEFLIYFQGNSAPDKSGLPSDRFSAERTGGSVSTLTIQRTQQEDSAVYLCASSLLGRNNEQFFGPGTRLTVL.

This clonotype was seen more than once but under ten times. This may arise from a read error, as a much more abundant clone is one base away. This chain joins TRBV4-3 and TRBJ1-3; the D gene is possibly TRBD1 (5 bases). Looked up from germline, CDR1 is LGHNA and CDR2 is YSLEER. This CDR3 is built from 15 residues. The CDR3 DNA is TGCGCCGGCAGCCAAGTTGGGGGGGCTGGAAACACCATATATTTT. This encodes CAGSQVGGAGNTIYF.

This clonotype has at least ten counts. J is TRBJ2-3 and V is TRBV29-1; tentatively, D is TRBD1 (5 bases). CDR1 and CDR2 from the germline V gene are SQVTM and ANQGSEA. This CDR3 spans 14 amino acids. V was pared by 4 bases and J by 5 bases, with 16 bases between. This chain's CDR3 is CSVGKGRLLDTQYF. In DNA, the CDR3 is TGCAGCGTTGGGAAGGGGCGTTTACTAGATACGCAGTATTTT.

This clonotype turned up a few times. In nucleotides, the CDR3 is TGTGCCAGCAGCCCCCAAGGAGACAGGGGACAAAAACTGTTTTTT. It yields the protein CASSPQGDRGQKLFF. The chain uses TRBV13 and TRBJ1-4, with 8 bases matching TRBD1. This CDR3 has 15 amino acids. With V trimmed by 5 bases and J by 9 bases, 11 bases remained unmatched. Germline-derived CDR1 and CDR2 are PRHDT and FYEKMQ (reference sequence).

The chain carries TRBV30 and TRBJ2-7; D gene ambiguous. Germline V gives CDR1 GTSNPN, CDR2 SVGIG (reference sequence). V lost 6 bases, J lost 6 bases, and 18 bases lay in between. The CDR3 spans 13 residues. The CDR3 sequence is CACTWTFSGEQYF. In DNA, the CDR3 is TGTGCCTGCACTTGGACCTTCTCCGGCGAGCAGTACTTC.

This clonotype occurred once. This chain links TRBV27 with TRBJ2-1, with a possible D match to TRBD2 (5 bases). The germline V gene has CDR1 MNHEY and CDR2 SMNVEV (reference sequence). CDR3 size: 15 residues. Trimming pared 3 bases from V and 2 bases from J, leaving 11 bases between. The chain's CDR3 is CASSFAGPTYNEQFF. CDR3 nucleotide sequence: TGTGCCAGCAGTTTCGCGGGCCCAACCTACAATGAGCAGTTCTTC.

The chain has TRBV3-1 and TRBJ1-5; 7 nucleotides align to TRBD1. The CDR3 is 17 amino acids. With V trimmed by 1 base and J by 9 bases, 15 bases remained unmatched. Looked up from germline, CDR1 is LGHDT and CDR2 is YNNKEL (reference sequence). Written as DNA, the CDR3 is TGTGCCAGCAGCCAAGGATTGGGAGGGTGGGACAGTCGGCCCCAGCATTTT. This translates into CASSQGLGGWDSRPQHF.

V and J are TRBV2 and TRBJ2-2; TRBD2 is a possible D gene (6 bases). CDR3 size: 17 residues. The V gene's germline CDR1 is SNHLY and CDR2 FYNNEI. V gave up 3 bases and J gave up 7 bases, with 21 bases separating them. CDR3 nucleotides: TGTGCCAGCAGTGATTTCGCGGGACGTCTGTTGAGCGGGGAGCTGTTTTTT. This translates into CASSDFAGRLLSGELFF.

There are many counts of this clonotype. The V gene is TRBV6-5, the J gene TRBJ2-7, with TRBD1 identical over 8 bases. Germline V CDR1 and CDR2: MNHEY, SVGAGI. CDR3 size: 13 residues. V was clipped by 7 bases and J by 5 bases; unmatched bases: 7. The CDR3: CASNRQGNHEQYF. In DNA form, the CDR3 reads TGTGCCAGCAATCGACAGGGGAACCACGAGCAGTACTTC.

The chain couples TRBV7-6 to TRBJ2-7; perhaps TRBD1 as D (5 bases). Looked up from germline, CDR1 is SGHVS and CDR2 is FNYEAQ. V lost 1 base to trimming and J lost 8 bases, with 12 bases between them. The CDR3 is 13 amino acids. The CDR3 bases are TGTGCCAGCAGCTTAGATCCAGGGATAAAGCAGTACTTC. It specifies CASSLDPGIKQYF.

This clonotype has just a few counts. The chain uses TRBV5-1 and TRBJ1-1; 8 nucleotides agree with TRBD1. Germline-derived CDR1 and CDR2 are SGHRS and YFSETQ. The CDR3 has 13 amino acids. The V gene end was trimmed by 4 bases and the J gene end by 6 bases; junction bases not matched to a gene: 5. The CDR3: CASSTGGFAEAFF. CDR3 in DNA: TGCGCCAGCAGCACAGGGGGGTTCGCTGAAGCTTTCTTT.

The CDR3: CASSVGRGPSPFNQPQHF. The CDR3 DNA is TGTGCCAGCAGTGTGGGGAGGGGCCCTTCCCCCTTCAATCAGCCCCAGCATTTT. This rearrangement joins TRBV6-2 or TRBV6-3 to TRBJ1-5, with D perhaps TRBD1 (5 bases). Trimming removed 5 bases at V and 3 bases at J, with 23 bases between. The germline gives CDR1 MNHEY, CDR2 SVGEGT. The CDR3 is 18 residues long.

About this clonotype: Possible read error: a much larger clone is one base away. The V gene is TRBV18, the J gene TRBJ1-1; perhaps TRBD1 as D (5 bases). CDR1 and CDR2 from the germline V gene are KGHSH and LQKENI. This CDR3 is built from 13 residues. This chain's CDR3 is CASSSGTNAEAFF. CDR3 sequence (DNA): TGTGCCAGCTCATCGGGGACGAACGCTGAAGCTTTCTTT. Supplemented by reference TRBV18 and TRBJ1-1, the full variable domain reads NAGVMQNPRHLVRRRGQEARLRCSPMKGHSHVYWYRQLPEEGLKFMVYLQKENIIDESGMPKERFSAEFPKEGPSILRIQQVVRGDSAAYFCASSSGTNAEAFFGQGTRLTVV.

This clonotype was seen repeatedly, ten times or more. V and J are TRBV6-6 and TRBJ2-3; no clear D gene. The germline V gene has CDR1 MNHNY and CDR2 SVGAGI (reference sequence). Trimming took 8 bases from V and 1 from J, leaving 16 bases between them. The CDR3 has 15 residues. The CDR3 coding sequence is TGTGCCAGCCAGGTGTCCTCTCAGGGCACAGATACGCAGTATTTT. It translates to CASQVSSQGTDTQYF.

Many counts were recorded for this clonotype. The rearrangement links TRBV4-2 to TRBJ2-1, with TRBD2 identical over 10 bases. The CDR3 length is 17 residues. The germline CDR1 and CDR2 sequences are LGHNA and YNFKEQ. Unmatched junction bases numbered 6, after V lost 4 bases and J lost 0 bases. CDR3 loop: CASSRDSGGPSYNEQFF. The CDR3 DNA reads TGTGCCAGCAGCCGAGATAGCGGGGGGCCCTCCTACAATGAGCAGTTCTTC.

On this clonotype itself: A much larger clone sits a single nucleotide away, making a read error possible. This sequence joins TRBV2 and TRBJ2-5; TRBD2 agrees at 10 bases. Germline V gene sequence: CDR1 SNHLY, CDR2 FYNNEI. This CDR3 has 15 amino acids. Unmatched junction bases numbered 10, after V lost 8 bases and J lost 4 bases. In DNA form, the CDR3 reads TGTGCCAGCGGAGCTAGCGGGGGAAGAGGAGAGACCCAGTACTTC. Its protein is CASGASGGRGETQYF. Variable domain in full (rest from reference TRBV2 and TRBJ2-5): EPEVTQTPSHQVTQMGQEVILRCVPISNHLYFYWYRQILGQKVEFLVSFYNNEISEKSEIFDDQFSVERPDGSNFTLKIRSTKLEDSAMYFCASGASGGRGETQYFGPGTRLLVL.

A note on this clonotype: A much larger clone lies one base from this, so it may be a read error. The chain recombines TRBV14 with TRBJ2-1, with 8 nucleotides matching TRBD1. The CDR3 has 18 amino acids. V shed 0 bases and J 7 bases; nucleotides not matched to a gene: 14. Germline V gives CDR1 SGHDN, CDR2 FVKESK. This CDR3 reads CASSQDAFRAGGKNEQFF. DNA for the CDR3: TGTGCCAGCAGCCAAGATGCTTTCAGGGCAGGGGGCAAAAATGAGCAGTTCTTC.